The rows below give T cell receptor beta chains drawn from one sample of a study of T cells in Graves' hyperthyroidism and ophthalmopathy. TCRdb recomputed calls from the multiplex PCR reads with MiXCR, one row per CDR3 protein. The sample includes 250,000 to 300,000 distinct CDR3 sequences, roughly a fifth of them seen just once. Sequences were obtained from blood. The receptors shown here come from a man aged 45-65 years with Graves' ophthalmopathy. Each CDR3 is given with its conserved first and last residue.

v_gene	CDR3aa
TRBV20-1	CSARNRGTEAFF
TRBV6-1	CASSLGLAPNTGELFF
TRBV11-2	CASSLRTGTNSPLHF
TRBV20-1	CSASTGSYEQYF
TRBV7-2	CASSFRTGGDYGYTF
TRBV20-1	CSAGTEGHTEAFF
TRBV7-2	CASSPDRERGYTF
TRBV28	CASSLDRESYEQYF
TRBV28	CASSPGRQETQYF
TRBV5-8	CASSPRTSSYNEQFF
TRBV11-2	CASSPPLGFQETQYF
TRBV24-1	CATSDLRPTEYYGYTF
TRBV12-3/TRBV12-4	CASSRQGPSNEKLFF
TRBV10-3	CASRVGSGNSNQPQHF
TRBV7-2	CASSSGQGGREQFF
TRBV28	CASSFRDRAYNEQFF
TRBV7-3	CASSPGPGPPYEQYF
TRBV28	CASSLWAGAPSTGELFF
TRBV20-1	CSALGQAIYEQYF
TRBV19	CASSIAPSGNEQFF
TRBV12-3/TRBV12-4	CASIQLGSRSYNEQFF
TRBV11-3	CASSLSREADTGELFF
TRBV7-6	CASSLGPNYEQYF
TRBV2	CASSGHDSSTDTQYF
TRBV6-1	CASSPGTTGSPLHF
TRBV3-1	CASSQGAGQGNYGYTF
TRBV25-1	CASRGLVDTGELFF
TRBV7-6	CASSLEVNTQYF
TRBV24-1	CATRQGAQETQYF